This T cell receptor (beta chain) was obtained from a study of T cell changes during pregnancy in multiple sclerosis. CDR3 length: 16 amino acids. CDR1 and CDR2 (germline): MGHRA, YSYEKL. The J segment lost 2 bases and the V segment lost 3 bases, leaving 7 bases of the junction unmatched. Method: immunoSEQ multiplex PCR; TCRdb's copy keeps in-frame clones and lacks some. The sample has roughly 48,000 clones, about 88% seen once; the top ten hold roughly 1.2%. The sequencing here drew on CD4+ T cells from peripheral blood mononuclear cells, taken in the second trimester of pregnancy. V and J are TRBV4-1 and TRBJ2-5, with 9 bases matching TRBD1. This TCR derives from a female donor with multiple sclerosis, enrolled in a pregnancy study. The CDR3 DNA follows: TGCGCCAGCAGCCAGTTCCTGACAGGGGGTCAAGAGACCCAGTACTTC. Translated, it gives CASSQFLTGGQETQYF.